This T cell receptor beta chain is from a study of cytomegalovirus exposure and HLA in healthy donors. Germline CDR1 is LNHDA and CDR2 is SQIVND (reference sequence). V was clipped by 5 bases and J by 6 bases; unmatched bases: 6. This CDR3 comprises 16 residues. Study-wide findings and caveats: For most subjects, TCR beta sequences were reported to predict HLA-A and HLA-B alleles with accuracy. Specificity for CMV antigens was confirmed in vitro for a few of the CMV-associated chains. The authors enumerated over 150 TCR beta chains as linked to cytomegalovirus.

The PCR made use of 60 Vbeta and 13 Jbeta primers. The assay was immunoSEQ multiplex PCR, and TCRdb's table has in-frame clones only and misses some. The sample lists around 150,000 clones; about 76% were seen once. Comments on this clone: Its antigen is unknown.

The chain carries TRBV19 and TRBJ2-2, with 13 bases lining up with TRBD2. The TCR sequence derives from a woman aged 35 to 49 in good health and CMV-seronegative. Sequenced input: PBMCs. CDR3 nucleotide sequence: TGTGCCAGTAGTGGGACTAGCGGGGTCTCATCCGGGGAGCTGTTTTTT. It codes for CASSGTSGVSSGELFF.